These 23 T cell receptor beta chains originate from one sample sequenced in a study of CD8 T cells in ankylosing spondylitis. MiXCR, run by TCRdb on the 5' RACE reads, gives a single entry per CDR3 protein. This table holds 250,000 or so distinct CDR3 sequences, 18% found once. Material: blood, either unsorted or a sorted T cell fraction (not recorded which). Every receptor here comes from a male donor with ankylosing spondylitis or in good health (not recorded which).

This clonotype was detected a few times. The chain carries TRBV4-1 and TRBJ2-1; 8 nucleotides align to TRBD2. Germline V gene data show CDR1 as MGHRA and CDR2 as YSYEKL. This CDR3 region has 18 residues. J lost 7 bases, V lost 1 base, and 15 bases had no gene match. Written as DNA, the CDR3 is TGCGCCAGCAGCCAAGGGGGGGTAGGGGCGGGAGGAAGGAATGAGCAGTTCTTC. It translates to CASSQGGVGAGGRNEQFF.

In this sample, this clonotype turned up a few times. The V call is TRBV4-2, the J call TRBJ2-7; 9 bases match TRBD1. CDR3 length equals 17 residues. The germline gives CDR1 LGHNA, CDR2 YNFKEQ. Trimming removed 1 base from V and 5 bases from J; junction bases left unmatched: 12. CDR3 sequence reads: CASSQAVVGQGWDEQYF. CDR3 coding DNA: TGTGCCAGCAGCCAAGCCGTCGTGGGACAGGGTTGGGACGAGCAGTACTTC.

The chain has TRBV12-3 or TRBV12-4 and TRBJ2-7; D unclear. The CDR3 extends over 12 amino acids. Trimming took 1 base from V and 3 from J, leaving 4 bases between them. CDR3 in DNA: TGTGCCAGCAGTTTAGTTCTCTACGAGCAGTACTTC. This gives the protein CASSLVLYEQYF.

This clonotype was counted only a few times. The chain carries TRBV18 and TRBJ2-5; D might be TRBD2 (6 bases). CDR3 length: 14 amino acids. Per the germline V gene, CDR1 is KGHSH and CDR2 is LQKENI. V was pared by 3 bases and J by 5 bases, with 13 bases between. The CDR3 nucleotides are TGTGCCAGCTCACCGGAGAACGGAGGGGAGACCCAGTACTTC. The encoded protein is CASSPENGGETQYF.

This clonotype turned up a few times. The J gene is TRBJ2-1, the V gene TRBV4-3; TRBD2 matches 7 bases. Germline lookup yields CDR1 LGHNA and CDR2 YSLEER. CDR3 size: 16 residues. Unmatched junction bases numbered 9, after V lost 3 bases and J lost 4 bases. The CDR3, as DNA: TGCGCCAGCAGCCAGACCCTAGCGGCAACTTACAATGAGCAGTTCTTC. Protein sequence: CASSQTLAATYNEQFF.

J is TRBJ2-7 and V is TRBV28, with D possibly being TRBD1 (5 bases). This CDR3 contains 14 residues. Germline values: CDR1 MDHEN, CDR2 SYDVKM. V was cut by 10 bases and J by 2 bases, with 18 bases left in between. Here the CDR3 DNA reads TGTGCCACCCGCCCGACAGCGTTAACCTACGAGCAGTACTTC. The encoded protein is CATRPTALTYEQYF.

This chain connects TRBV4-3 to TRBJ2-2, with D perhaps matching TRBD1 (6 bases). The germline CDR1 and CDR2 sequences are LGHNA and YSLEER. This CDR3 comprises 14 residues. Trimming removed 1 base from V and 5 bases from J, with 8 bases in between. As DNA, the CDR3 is TGCGCCAGCAGCCAAGTCGGACAGACCGGGGAGCTGTTTTTT. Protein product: CASSQVGQTGELFF.

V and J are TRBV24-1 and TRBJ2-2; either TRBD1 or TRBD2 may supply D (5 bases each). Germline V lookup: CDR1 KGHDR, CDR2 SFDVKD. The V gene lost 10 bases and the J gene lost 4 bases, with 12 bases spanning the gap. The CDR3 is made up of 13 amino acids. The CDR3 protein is CATEGSSTGELFF. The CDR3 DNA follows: TGTGCCACTGAGGGGTCAAGCACCGGGGAGCTGTTTTTT.

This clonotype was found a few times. DNA for the CDR3: TGTGCCAGCAGTTCCGGCACCGGGACTAGTTTAGATGAGCAGTTCTTC. Protein product: CASSSGTGTSLDEQFF. This chain connects TRBV12-3 or TRBV12-4 to TRBJ2-1, with 8 bases lining up with TRBD2. The CDR3 is made up of 16 amino acids. J was trimmed by 8 bases and V by 4 bases; bases with no gene match: 13.

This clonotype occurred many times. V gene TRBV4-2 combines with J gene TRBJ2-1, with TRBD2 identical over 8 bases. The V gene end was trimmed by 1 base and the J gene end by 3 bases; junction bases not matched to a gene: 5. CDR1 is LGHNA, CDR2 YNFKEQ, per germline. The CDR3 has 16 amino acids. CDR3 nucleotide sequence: TGTGCCAGCAGCCAAGCAACTAGCGGAGGCTACAATGAGCAGTTCTTC. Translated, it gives CASSQATSGGYNEQFF.

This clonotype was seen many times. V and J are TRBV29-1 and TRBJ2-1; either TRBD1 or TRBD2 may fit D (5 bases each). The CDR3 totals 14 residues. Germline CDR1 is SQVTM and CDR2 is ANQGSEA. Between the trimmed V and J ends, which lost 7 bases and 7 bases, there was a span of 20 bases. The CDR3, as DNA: TGCAGCGAACGGGACCTCACGGAAGGGAATGAGCAGTTCTTC. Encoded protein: CSERDLTEGNEQFF.

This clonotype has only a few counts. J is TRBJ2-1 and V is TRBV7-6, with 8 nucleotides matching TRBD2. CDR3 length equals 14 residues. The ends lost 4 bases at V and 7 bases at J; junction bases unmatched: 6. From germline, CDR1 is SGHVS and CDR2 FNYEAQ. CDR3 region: CASSSSGSGNEQFF. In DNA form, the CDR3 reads TGTGCCAGCAGCTCCAGCGGGAGCGGGAATGAGCAGTTCTTC.

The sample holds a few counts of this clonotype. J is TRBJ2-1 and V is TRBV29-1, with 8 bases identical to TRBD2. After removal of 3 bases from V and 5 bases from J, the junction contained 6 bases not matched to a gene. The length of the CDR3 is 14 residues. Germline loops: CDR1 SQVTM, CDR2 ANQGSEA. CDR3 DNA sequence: TGCAGCGTTGAGGCTAGCGGGTTCCACAATGAGCAGTTCTTC. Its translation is CSVEASGFHNEQFF.

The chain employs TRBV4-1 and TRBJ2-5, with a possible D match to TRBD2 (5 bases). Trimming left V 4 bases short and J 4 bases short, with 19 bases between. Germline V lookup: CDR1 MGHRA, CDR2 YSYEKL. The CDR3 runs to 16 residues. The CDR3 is CASSRAEDWASETQYF. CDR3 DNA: TGCGCCAGCAGCCGAGCCGAGGACTGGGCCTCAGAGACCCAGTACTTC.

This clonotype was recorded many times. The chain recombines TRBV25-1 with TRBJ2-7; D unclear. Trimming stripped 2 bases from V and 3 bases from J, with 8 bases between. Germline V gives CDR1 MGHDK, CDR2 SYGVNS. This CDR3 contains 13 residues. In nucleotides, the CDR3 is TGTGCCAGCAGTGAAGGACGGAGCTACGAGCAGTACTTC. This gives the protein CASSEGRSYEQYF.

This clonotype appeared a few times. The CDR3 DNA reads TGCAGCGTTGGGAACATGATCGCAAGCAGGGTTGGGAACACTGAAGCTTTCTTT. Its translation: CSVGNMIASRVGNTEAFF. This chain uses TRBV29-1 with TRBJ1-1; TRBD1 is a possible D gene (5 bases). Germline V gene sequence: CDR1 SQVTM, CDR2 ANQGSEA. The CDR3 totals 18 residues. V lost 4 bases, J lost 1 base, and 25 bases lay in between.

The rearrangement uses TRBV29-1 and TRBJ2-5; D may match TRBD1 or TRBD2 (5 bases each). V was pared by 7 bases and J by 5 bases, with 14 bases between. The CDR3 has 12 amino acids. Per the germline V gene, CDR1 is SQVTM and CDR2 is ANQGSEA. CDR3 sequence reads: CSAQGREETQYF. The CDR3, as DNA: TGCAGCGCCCAAGGCAGGGAGGAGACCCAGTACTTC. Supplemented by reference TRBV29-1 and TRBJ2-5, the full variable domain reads SAVISQKPSRDICQRGTSLTIQCQVDSQVTMMFWYRQQPGQSLTLIATANQGSEATYESGFVIDKFPISRPNLTFSTLTVSNMSPEDSSIYLCSAQGREETQYFGPGTRLLVL.

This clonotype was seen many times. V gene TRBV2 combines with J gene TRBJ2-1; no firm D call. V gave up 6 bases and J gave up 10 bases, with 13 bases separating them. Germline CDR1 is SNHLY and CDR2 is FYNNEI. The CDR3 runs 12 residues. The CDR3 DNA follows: TGTGCCAGCAGCATAGATAAGGAAGAGCAGTTCTTC. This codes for CASSIDKEEQFF.

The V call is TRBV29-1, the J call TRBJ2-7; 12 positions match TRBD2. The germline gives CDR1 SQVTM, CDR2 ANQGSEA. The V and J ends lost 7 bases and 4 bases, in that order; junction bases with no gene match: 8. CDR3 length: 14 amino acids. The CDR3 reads CSAKTSGRMYEQYF. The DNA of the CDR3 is TGCAGCGCGAAAACTAGCGGGAGGATGTACGAGCAGTACTTC.

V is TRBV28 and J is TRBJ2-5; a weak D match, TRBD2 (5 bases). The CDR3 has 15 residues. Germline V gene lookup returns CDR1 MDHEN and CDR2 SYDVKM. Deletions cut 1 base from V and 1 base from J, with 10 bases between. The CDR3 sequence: CASSLSLASQETQYF. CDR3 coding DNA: TGTGCCAGCAGTTTATCGTTAGCGAGCCAAGAGACCCAGTACTTC.

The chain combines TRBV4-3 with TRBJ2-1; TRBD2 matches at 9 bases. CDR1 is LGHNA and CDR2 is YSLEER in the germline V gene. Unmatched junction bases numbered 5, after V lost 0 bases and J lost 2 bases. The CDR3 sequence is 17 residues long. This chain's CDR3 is CASSQDRASGTYNEQFF. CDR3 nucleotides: TGCGCCAGCAGCCAAGATCGGGCTAGCGGGACCTACAATGAGCAGTTCTTC.

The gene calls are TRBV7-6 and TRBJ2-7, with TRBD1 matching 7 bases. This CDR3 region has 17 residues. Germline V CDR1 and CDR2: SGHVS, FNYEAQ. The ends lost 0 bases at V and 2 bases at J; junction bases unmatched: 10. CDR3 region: CASSLALISGTAYEQYF. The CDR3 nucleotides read TGTGCCAGCAGCTTAGCACTTATTTCCGGGACAGCCTACGAGCAGTACTTC.

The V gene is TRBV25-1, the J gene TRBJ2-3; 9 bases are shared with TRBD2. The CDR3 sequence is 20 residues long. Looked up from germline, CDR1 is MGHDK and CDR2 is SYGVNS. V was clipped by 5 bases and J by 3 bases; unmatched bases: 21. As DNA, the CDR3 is TGTGCCAGCAGTCCGAATAGCGGGGGAGCGGGAGACCTCTGGACAGATACGCAGTATTTT. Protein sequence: CASSPNSGGAGDLWTDTQYF.